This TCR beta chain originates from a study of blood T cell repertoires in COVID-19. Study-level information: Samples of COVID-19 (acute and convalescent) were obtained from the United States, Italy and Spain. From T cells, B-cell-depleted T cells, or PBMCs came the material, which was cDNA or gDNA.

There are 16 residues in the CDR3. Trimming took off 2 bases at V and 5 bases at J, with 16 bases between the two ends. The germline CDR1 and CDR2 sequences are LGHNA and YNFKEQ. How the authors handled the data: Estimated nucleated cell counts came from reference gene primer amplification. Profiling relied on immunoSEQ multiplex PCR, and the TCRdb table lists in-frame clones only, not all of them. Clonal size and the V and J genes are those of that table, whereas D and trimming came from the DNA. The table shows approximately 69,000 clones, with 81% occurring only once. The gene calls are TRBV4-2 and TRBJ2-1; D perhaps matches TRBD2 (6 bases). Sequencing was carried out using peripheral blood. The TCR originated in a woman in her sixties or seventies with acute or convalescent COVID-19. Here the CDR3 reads CASSQTRDLENNEQFF. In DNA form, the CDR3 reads TGTGCCAGCAGCCAAACCCGGGACTTAGAGAACAATGAGCAGTTCTTC.